This T cell receptor (beta chain) emerged from a study of blood T cell repertoires in COVID-19. The data were produced by immunoSEQ multiplex PCR, yet TCRdb's version contains in-frame clones alone and is incomplete. This table has 75,000 to 95,000 clones, more than 75% appearing once. V lost 6 bases and J lost 5; bases outside the gene matches: 24. This CDR3 is 19 amino acids long. In germline, CDR1 is MDHEN, CDR2 SYDVKM. This receptor was taken from a human donor in a cohort sampled during active COVID-19. The V and J genes are TRBV28 and TRBJ1-1, with 7 bases that match TRBD1. The sequenced material came from peripheral blood. The CDR3 region has the DNA TGTGCCAGCAGACCCAGACAGGGTAGTTTCATGAGGATGTGGACTGAAGCTTTCTTT. Its protein is CASRPRQGSFMRMWTEAFF.